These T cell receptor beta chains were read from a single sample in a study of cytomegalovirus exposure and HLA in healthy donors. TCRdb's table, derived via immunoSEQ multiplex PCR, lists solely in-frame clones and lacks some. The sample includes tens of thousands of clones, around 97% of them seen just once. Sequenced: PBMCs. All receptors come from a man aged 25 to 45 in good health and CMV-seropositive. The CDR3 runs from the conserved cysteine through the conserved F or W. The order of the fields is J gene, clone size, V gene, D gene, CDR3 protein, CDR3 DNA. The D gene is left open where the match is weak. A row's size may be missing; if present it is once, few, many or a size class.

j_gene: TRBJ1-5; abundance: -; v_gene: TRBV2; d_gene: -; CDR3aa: CASSVQRGSNQPQHF; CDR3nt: TGTGCCAGCAGCGTTCAGAGGGGGAGCAATCAGCCCCAGCATTTT
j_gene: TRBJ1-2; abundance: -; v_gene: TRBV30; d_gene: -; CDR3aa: CAWSQIPGALGYGYTF; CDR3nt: TGTGCCTGGAGTCAGATTCCGGGAGCCCTTGGCTATGGCTACACCTTC
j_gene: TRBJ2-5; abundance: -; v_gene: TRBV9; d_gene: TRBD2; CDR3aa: CASSVTPGLAGSRGTQYF; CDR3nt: TGTGCCAGCAGCGTAACGCCGGGACTAGCGGGATCCCGAGGGACCCAGTACTTC
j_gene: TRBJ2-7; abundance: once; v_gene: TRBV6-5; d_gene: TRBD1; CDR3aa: CASSYGQGAGEQYF; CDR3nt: TGTGCCAGCAGTTACGGCCAGGGGGCAGGCGAGCAGTACTTC
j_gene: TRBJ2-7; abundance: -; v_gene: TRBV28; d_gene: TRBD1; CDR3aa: CASSSGQGESHEQYF; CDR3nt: TGTGCCAGCAGCTCTGGACAGGGGGAGTCCCACGAGCAGTACTTC
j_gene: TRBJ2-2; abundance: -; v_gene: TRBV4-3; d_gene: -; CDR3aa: CASSQDGVGAIGELFF; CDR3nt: TGCGCCAGCAGCCAAGATGGGGTGGGGGCGATCGGGGAGCTGTTTTTT
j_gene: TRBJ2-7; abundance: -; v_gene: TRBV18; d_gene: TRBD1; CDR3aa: CASSPGTGPNYEQYF; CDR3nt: TGTGCCAGCTCACCAGGGACAGGGCCGAACTACGAGCAGTACTTC
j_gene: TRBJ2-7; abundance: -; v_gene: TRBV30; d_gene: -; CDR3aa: CAWKGPGPSYEQYF; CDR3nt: TGTGCCTGGAAGGGGCCAGGCCCTTCCTACGAGCAGTACTTC
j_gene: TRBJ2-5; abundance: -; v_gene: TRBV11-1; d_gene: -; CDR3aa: CASSPEETQYF; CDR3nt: TGTGCCAGCAGCCCGGAAGAGACCCAGTACTTC
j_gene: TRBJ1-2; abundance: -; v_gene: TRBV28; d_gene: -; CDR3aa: CASSLQGRSYGYTF; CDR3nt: TGTGCCAGCAGTTTGCAGGGCAGGAGCTATGGCTACACCTTC
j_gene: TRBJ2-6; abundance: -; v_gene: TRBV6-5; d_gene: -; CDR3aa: CATSRDSGANVLTF; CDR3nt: TGTGCCACCTCACGGGACTCTGGGGCCAACGTCCTGACTTTC
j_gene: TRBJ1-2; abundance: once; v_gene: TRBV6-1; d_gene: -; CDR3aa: CASRSSIGGNYGYTF; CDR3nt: TGTGCCAGCAGATCTAGCATAGGAGGGAACTATGGCTACACCTTC
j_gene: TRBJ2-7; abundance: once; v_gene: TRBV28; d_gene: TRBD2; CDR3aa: CASRYPRGGFYEQYF; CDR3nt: TGTGCCAGCAGGTACCCCCGGGGGGGGTTCTACGAGCAGTACTTC
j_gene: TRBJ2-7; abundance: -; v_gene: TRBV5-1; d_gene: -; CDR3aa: CASSSGRDSFSYEQYF; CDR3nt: TGCGCCAGCAGCTCTGGCAGGGACTCATTTTCCTACGAGCAGTACTTC
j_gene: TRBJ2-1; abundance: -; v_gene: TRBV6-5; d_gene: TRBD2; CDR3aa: CASRSLAAGPNEQFF; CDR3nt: TGTGCCAGCAGGTCGCTAGCGGCAGGGCCCAATGAGCAGTTCTTC
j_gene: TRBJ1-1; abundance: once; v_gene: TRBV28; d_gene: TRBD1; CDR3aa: CASSLPNRGATEAFF; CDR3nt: TGTGCCAGCAGTTTGCCTAACAGGGGGGCCACTGAAGCTTTCTTT
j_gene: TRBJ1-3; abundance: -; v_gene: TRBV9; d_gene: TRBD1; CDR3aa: CASSASRDRSAGNTIYF; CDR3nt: TGTGCCAGCAGCGCTTCACGGGACAGGAGCGCGGGAAACACCATATATTTT
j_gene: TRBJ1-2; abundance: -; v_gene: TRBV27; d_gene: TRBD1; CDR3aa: CASPTGPSYGYTF; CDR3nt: TGTGCCAGCCCGACAGGGCCGAGCTATGGCTACACCTTC
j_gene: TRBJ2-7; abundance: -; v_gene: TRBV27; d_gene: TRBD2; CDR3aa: CASSLRTGGEQYF; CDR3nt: TGTGCCAGCAGTTTACGGACCGGGGGGGAGCAGTACTTC
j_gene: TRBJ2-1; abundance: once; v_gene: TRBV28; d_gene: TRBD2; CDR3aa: CASRKGTSGSSEQFF; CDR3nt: TGTGCCAGCAGAAAAGGGACTAGCGGGAGTAGTGAGCAGTTCTTC
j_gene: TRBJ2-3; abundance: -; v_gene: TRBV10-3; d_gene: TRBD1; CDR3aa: CAISGGTGGPQPSTDTQYF; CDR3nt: TGTGCCATCAGTGGTGGGACAGGGGGCCCTCAACCCAGCACAGATACGCAGTATTTT
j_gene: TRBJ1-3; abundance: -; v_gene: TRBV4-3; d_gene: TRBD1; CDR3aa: CASSPGTEGNTIYF; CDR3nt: TGCGCCAGCAGCCCCGGGACAGAGGGAAACACCATATATTTT
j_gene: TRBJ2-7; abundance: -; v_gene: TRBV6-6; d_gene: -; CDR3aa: CASSYQGVEQYF; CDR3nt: TGTGCCAGCAGTTATCAAGGGGTCGAGCAGTACTTC
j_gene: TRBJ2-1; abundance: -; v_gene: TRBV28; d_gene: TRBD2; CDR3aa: CASSLVGGPKIEQFF; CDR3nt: TGTGCCAGCAGTTTAGTGGGAGGGCCGAAGATTGAGCAGTTCTTC
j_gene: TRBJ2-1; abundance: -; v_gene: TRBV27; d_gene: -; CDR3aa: CASRSRVYNEQFF; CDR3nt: TGTGCCAGCAGAAGCCGGGTCTACAATGAGCAGTTCTTC
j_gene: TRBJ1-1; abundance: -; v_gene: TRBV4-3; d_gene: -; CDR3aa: CASSQDLGRMEAFF; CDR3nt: TGCGCCAGCAGCCAAGATCTGGGGAGGATGGAGGCTTTCTTT
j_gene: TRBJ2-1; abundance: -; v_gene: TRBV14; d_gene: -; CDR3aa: CASSQVPTIYNEQFF; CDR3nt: TGTGCCAGCAGCCAAGTACCGACTATCTACAATGAGCAGTTCTTC
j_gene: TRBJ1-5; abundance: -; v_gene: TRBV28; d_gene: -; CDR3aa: CASSFSGPRPQHF; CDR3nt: TGTGCCAGCAGTTTTAGCGGGCCTAGACCCCAGCATTTT
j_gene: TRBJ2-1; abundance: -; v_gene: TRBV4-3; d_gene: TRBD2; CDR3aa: CASSQDGGRNEQFF; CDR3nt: TGCGCCAGCAGCCAAGATGGCGGGAGGAATGAGCAGTTCTTC
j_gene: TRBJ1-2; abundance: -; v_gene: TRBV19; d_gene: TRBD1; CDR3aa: CASKIGQGLGYTF; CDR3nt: TGTGCCAGTAAGATCGGACAGGGACTGGGCTACACCTTC
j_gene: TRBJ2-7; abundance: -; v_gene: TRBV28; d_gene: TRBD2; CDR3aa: CASSGLASGRVNEQYF; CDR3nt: TGTGCCAGCAGTGGGCTCGCTAGCGGGAGAGTCAACGAGCAGTACTTC
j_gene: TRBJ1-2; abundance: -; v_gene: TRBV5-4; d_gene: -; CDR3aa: CASSLGAYGYTF; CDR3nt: TGTGCCAGCAGCTTGGGAGCTTATGGCTACACCTTC
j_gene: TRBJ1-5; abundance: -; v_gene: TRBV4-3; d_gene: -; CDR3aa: CASSQDSQGNQPQHF; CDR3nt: TGCGCCAGCAGCCAAGACAGCCAGGGCAATCAGCCCCAGCATTTT
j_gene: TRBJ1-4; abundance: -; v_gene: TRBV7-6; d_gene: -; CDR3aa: CASSVTSTRNEKLFF; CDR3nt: TGTGCCAGCAGCGTGACTTCCACCCGTAATGAAAAACTGTTTTTT
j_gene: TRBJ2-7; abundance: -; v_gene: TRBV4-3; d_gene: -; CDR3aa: CASSQASGVGYEQYF; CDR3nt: TGCGCCAGCAGCCAGGCCTCGGGGGTTGGCTACGAGCAGTACTTC
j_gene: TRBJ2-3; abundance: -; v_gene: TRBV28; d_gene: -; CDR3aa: CASSLGAGWGTDTQYF; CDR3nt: TGTGCCAGCAGTTTGGGGGCAGGGTGGGGCACAGATACGCAGTATTTT
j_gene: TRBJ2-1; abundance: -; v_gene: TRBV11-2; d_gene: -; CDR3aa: CASSSYTGTYNEQFF; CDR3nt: TGTGCCAGCAGCTCCTACACGGGGACCTACAATGAGCAGTTCTTC
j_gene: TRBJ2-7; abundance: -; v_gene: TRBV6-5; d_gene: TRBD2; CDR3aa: CASGRGGLYEQYF; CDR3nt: TGTGCCAGCGGTCGGGGGGGACTCTACGAGCAGTACTTC
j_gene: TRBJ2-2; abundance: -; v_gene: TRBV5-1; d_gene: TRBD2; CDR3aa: CASSHTVTGGNTGELFF; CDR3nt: TGCGCCAGCAGCCACACCGTCACGGGGGGGAACACCGGGGAGCTGTTTTTT
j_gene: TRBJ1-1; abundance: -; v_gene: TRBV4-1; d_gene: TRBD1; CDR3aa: CASSQEQGKASTEAFF; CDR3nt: TGCGCCAGCAGCCAAGAACAGGGGAAGGCAAGCACTGAAGCTTTCTTT
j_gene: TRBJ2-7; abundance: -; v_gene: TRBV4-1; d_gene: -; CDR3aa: CASSQDELAGSYEQYF; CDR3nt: TGCGCCAGCAGCCAAGATGAACTAGCCGGCTCCTACGAGCAGTACTTC
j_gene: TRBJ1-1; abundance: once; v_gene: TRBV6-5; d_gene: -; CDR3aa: CASREGGIDTEAFF; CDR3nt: TGTGCCAGCAGGGAGGGGGGGATCGACACTGAAGCTTTCTTT
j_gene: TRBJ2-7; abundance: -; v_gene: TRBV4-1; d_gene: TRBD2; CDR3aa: CASSQATGTSDSYEQYF; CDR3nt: TGCGCCAGCAGCCAAGCCACCGGGACTAGCGACTCCTACGAGCAGTACTTC
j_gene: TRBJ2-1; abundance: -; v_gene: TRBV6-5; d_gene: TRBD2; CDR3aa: CASSYGLAGGDNEQFF; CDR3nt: TGTGCCAGCAGTTATGGGCTAGCGGGAGGGGACAATGAGCAGTTCTTC
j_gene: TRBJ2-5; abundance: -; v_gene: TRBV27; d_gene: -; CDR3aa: CASSLVGRQETQYF; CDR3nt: TGTGCCAGCAGTTTAGTGGGCAGGCAAGAGACCCAGTACTTC
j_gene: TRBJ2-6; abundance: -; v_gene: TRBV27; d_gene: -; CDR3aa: CASSLLGTPVTSGANVLTF; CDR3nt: TGTGCCAGCAGTTTATTGGGGACACCCGTAACATCAGGGGCCAACGTCCTGACTTTC
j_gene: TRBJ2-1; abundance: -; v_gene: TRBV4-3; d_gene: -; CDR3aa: CASSVGGNSYNEQFF; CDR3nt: TGCGCCAGCAGCGTAGGGGGAAACTCCTACAATGAGCAGTTCTTC
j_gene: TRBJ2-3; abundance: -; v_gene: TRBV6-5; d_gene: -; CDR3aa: CASSLGQLRGDTQYF; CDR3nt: TGTGCCAGCAGCCTGGGACAATTGAGAGGAGATACGCAGTATTTT
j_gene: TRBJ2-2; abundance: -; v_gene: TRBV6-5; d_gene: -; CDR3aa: CASRTEVGELFF; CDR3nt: TGTGCCAGCAGAACGGAGGTCGGGGAGCTGTTTTTT